These T cell receptor beta chains were read from a single sample in a study of blood T cell repertoires in COVID-19. This table comes from immunoSEQ multiplex PCR, and its TCRdb copy is limited to in-frame clones, with some not included. The sample consists of about 130,000 clones, about 72% of them appearing once. The sequenced sample consisted of peripheral blood. The receptors were gathered from a man in his fifties or sixties who had recovered from COVID-19. Both conserved end residues are part of each CDR3. The order of the fields is D gene, clone size, V gene, J gene, CDR3 DNA, CDR3 protein. The D gene is left open where the match is weak. A row's size may be missing; if present it is once, few, many or a size class.

>TRBD1|-|TRBV4-3|TRBJ2-7
TGCGCCAGCAGCCAAGACTACAGGGGTGGCGAGCAGTACTTC
CASSQDYRGGEQYF
>-|-|TRBV24-1|TRBJ2-5
TGTGCCACCAGTGATCTCCCAGGGTCCGGAGAGACCCAGTACTTC
CATSDLPGSGETQYF
>-|-|TRBV19|TRBJ1-4
TGTGCCAGCTCAGGGTTGGCTAATGAAAAACTGTTTTTT
CASSGLANEKLFF
>TRBD1|once|TRBV7-9|TRBJ1-1
TGTGCCAGCAGCTTAAGACAGGGGATGAACACTGAAGCTTTCTTT
CASSLRQGMNTEAFF
>-|-|TRBV28|TRBJ1-2
TGTGCCAGCACCCGGCGGGGATCTCCTAACTATGGCTACACCTTC
CASTRRGSPNYGYTF
>-|few|TRBV18|TRBJ2-7
TGTGCCAGCTCACCGCCGACACCTTCCTACGAGCAGTACTTC
CASSPPTPSYEQYF
>-|-|TRBV7-2|TRBJ2-3
TGTGCCAGCAGCTTAAGATCGGTTAGCACAGATACGCAGTATTTT
CASSLRSVSTDTQYF
>-|-|TRBV11-2|TRBJ2-7
TGTGCCAGCAGCCGAGGGCTCGGGTATTACGAGCAGTACTTC
CASSRGLGYYEQYF
>-|-|TRBV5-4|TRBJ2-7
TGTGCCAGCAGCCCCTCGTCCCGCAGGGGGGACTACGAGCAGTACTTC
CASSPSSRRGDYEQYF
>TRBD1|-|TRBV28|TRBJ1-1
TGTGCCAGCAGTTTCCAACCAGGGGGCACTGAAGCTTTCTTT
CASSFQPGGTEAFF
>TRBD1|-|TRBV30|TRBJ2-5
TGTGCCTGGAGTGAGGCAGGGGGAGAGACCCAGTACTTC
CAWSEAGGETQYF
>-|-|TRBV2|TRBJ1-2
TGTGCCAGCCGACAGACAGCCACGTTACACACCTTC
CASRQTATLHTF
>-|-|TRBV7-9|TRBJ1-1
TGTGCCAGCAGCTCCAACATAGGGGTCACTGAAGCTTTCTTT
CASSSNIGVTEAFF
>TRBD1|-|TRBV30|TRBJ2-7
TGTGCCTGGAGTGAGGACAGGACTTGGGAGCAGTACTTC
CAWSEDRTWEQYF
>-|once|TRBV27|TRBJ2-1
TGTGCCAGCAGTCTACTAGTTCGCGGTGAGCAGTTCTTC
CASSLLVRGEQFF
>-|-|TRBV20-1|TRBJ2-1
TGCAGTGCAACAGAGCAGTTCTTC
CSATEQFF
>-|-|TRBV7-9|TRBJ2-3
TGTGCCAGCAGCTTAAGCACTAGCACAGATACGCAGTATTTT
CASSLSTSTDTQYF
>-|-|TRBV30|TRBJ2-4
TGTGCCTGGAGTGTACTACCGGCATTC
CAWSVLPAF
>TRBD2|-|TRBV4-3|TRBJ2-2
TGCGCCAGCAGCCGAGGACTAGCGGTCACCGGGGAGCTGTTTTTT
CASSRGLAVTGELFF
>TRBD1|few|TRBV7-7|TRBJ2-1
TGTGCTAGCAGCTTAGCGGCGACAGGGGGCAATGAGCAGTTCTTC
CASSLAATGGNEQFF
>TRBD1|many|TRBV7-9|TRBJ1-5
TGTGCCAGCAGCGGGACAGGAAATCAGCCCCAGCATTTT
CASSGTGNQPQHF
>TRBD2|-|TRBV2|TRBJ2-1
TGTGCCAGCAGCCTTAGCGTAACTAGCGGGGCTCGGGGCAATGAGCAGTTCTTC
CASSLSVTSGARGNEQFF
>-|-|TRBV7-3|TRBJ1-1
TGTGCCAGCAGCTTAAATCCGGGGTTGACTGAAGCTTTCTTT
CASSLNPGLTEAFF
>-|-|TRBV5-5|TRBJ1-4
TGTGCCAGCAGCTTGGAAGGCCAGGAGGGCGAAAAACTGTTTTTT
CASSLEGQEGEKLFF
>-|-|TRBV11-2|TRBJ2-7
TGTGCCAGCAGCTTAGACAGGAGGGGCGAGCAGTACTTC
CASSLDRRGEQYF
>-|-|TRBV24-1|TRBJ1-2
TGTGCCACCAGTGGGAACAGGGAGGGGTTTGGCGGCTACACCTTC
CATSGNREGFGGYTF
>TRBD1|-|TRBV3-1/TRBV3-2|TRBJ2-7
TGTGCCAGCAGCCAAGATTTAGGACAGGGGGCCTCCTACGAGCAGTACTTC
CASSQDLGQGASYEQYF
>-|-|TRBV15|TRBJ1-1
TGTGCCACCAGCTTACAGGAGACTGAAGCTTTCTTT
CATSLQETEAFF
>TRBD1|-|TRBV4-3|TRBJ1-4
TGCGCCAGCAGTTTTGTTGCCGGGACAGGGGGAGAAAAACTGTTTTTT
CASSFVAGTGGEKLFF
>TRBD1|-|TRBV10-3|TRBJ2-6
TGTGCCATCAGTGAGTCGTTCGGCCGGGACAGCTCTGGGGCCAACGTCCTGACTTTC
CAISESFGRDSSGANVLTF
>TRBD1|-|TRBV7-9|TRBJ1-2
TGTGCCAGCAGCCCGGGACAGAACTATGGCTACACCTTC
CASSPGQNYGYTF
>TRBD1|-|TRBV5-6|TRBJ1-2
TGTGCCAGCAGTCCTACAGGGGCGGGCTATGGCTACACCTTC
CASSPTGAGYGYTF
>TRBD2|once|TRBV7-8|TRBJ2-1
TGTGCCAGCAGTTCCGGGACTAGCGGGTTTTACAATGAGCAGTTCTTC
CASSSGTSGFYNEQFF